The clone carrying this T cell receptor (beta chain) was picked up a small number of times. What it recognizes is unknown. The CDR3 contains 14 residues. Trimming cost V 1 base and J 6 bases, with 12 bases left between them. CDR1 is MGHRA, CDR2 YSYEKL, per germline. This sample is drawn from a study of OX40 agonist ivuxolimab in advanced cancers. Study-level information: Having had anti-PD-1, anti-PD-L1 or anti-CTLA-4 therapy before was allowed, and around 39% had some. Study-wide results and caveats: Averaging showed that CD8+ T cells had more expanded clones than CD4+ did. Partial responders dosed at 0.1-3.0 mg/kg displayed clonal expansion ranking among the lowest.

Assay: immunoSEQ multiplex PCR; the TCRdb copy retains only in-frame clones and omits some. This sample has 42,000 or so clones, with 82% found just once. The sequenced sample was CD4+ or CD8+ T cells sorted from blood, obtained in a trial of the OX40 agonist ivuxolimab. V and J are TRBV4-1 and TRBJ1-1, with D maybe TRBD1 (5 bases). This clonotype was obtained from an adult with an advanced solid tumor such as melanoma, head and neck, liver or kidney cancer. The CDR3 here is CASSQVRGAPEAFF. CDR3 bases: TGCGCCAGCAGCCAAGTACGCGGGGCCCCTGAAGCTTTCTTT.